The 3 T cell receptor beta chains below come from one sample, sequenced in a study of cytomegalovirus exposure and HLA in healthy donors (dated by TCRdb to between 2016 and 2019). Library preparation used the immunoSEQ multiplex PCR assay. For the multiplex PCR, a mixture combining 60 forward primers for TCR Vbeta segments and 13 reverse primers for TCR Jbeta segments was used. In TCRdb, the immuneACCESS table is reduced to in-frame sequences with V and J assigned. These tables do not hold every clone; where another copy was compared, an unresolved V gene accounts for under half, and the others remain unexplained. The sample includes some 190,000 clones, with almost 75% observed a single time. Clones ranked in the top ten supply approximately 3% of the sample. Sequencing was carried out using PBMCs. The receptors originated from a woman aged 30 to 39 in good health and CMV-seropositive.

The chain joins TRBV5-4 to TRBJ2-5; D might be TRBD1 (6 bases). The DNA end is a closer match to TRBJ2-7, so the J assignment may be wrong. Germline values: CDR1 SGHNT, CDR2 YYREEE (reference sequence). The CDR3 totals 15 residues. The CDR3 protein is CASSLRGKSSYEQYF. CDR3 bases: TGTGCCAGCAGTTTAAGGGGGAAAAGCTCCTACGAGCAGTACTTC.

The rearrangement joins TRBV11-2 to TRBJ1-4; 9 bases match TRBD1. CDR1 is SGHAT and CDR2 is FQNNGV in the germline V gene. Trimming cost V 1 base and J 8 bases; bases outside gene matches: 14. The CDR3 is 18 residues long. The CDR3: CASSLVPKGQGVREKLFF. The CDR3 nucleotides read TGTGCCAGCAGCTTAGTACCAAAGGGACAGGGAGTTAGGGAAAAACTGTTTTTT.

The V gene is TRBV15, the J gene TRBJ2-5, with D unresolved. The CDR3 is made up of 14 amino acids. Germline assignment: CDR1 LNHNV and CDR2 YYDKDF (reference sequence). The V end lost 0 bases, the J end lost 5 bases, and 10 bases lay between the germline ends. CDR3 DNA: TGTGCCACCAGCAGAGATCCTTTGGAGGAGACCCAGTACTTC. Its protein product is CATSRDPLEETQYF.